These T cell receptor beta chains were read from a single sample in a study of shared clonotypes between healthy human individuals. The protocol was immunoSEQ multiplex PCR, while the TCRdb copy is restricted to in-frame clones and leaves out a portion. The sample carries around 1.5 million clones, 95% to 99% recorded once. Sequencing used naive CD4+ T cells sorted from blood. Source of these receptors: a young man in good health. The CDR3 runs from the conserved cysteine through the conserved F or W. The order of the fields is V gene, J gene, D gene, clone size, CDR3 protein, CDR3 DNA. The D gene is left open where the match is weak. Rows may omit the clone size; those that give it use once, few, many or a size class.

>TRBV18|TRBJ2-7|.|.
CASSQGPGYEQYF
TGTGCCAGCTCCCAGGGGCCTGGGTACGAGCAGTACTTC
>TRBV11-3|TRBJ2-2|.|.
CASSSSGGDGELFF
TGTGCCAGCAGCTCCTCGGGCGGGGACGGGGAGCTGTTTTTT
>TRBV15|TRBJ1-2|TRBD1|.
CATSRGDRQNYGYTF
TGTGCCACCAGCAGAGGGGACAGGCAGAACTATGGCTACACCTTC
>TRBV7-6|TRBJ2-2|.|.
CASSLWGNGELFF
TGTGCCAGCAGCTTATGGGGGAACGGGGAGCTGTTTTTT
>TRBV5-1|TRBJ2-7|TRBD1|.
CASSSDRRTGTQEQYF
TGCGCCAGCAGCTCCGATCGTCGGACAGGGACTCAAGAGCAGTACTTC
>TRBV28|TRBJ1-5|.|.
CASSLYQGGQPQHF
TGTGCCAGCAGTTTATATCAGGGAGGTCAGCCCCAGCATTTT
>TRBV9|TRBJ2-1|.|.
CASSVGTYSYNEQFF
TGTGCCAGCAGCGTGGGGACCTATTCCTACAATGAGCAGTTCTTC
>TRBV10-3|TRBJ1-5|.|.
CAISESGRLVPQHF
TGTGCCATCAGTGAGTCGGGACGGCTGGTGCCCCAGCATTTT
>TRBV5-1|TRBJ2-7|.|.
CASSLEWGPGDEQYF
TGCGCCAGCAGCTTGGAATGGGGGCCGGGGGACGAGCAGTACTTC
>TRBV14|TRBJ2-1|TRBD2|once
CASKLAAGNEQFF
TGTGCCAGCAAACTAGCGGCTGGGAATGAGCAGTTCTTC
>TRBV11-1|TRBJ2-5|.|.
CASSLTGGPQGETQYF
TGTGCCAGCAGCCTCACGGGGGGCCCCCAGGGGGAGACCCAGTACTTC
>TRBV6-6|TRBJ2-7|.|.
CASSGREGARYEQYF
TGTGCCAGCAGTGGCCGGGAGGGGGCGCGTTACGAGCAGTACTTC
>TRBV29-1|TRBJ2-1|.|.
CSSWGRSSYNEQFF
TGCAGCTCGTGGGGGAGAAGCTCCTACAATGAGCAGTTCTTC
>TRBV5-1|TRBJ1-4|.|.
CASSPGGGVDEKLFF
TGCGCCAGCAGCCCTGGTGGGGGAGTGGATGAAAAACTGTTTTTT
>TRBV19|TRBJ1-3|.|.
CASSIQGPGNTIYF
TGTGCCAGTAGTATACAGGGGCCTGGAAACACCATATATTTT
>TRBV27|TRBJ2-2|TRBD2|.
CASRRGTTRRAWELFF
TGTGCCAGCAGACGCGGGACTACCCGACGCGCTTGGGAGCTGTTTTTT
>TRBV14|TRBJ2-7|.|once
CASSRAHAIYEQYF
TGTGCCAGCAGCCGCGCTCACGCGATCTACGAGCAGTACTTC
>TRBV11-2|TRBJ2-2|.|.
CASSLLGGRLTGELFF
TGTGCCAGCAGCTTACTCGGGGGTCGCCTCACCGGGGAGCTGTTTTTT
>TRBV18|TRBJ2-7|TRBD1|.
CASSTRRDRERSTYEQYF
TGTGCCAGCTCAACTCGCCGGGACAGGGAGCGATCAACCTACGAGCAGTACTTC
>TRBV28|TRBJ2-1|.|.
CASSFSGNNEQFF
TGTGCCAGCAGTTTTAGCGGAAACAATGAGCAGTTCTTC
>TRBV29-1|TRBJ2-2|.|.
CSVASNTGELFF
TGCAGCGTTGCAAGTAACACCGGGGAGCTGTTTTTT
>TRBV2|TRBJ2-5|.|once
CASVGGTGTQYF
TGTGCCAGCGTAGGGGGGACCGGGACCCAGTACTTC
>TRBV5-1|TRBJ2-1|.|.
CASNNKNDRNYNEQFF
TGCGCCAGCAACAATAAAAATGACAGGAATTACAATGAGCAGTTCTTC
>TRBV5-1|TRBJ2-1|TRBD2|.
CASSPGLAGSYNEQFF
TGCGCCAGCAGCCCCGGACTAGCGGGGTCCTACAATGAGCAGTTCTTC
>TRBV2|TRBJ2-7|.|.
CASSESWQDFGKYEQYF
TGTGCCAGCAGTGAGTCCTGGCAGGACTTCGGGAAATACGAGCAGTACTTC
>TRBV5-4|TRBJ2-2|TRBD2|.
CASSLAASGITGELFF
TGTGCCAGCAGCTTGGCTGCTAGCGGGATAACCGGGGAGCTGTTTTTT
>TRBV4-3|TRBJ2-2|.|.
CASSRTIAVLANTGELFF
TGCGCCAGCAGCCGGACCATAGCGGTACTCGCGAACACCGGGGAGCTGTTTTTT
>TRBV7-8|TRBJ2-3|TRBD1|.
CASSHDRGDTQYF
TGTGCCAGCAGCCACGACAGGGGGGATACGCAGTATTTT
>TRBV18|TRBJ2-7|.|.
CASSPLGNEQYF
TGTGCCAGCTCACCGTTAGGGAACGAGCAGTACTTC
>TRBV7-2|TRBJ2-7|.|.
CASSLVSAEFSYEQYF
TGTGCCAGCAGCTTAGTTAGCGCCGAATTTTCCTACGAGCAGTACTTC
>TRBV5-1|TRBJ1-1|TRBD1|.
CASSFDRGVTEAFF
TGCGCCAGCAGCTTTGACAGGGGGGTGACTGAAGCTTTCTTT
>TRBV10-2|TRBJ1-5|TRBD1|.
CASSETGDRPQHF
TGCGCCAGCAGTGAAACAGGGGATCGGCCCCAGCATTTT
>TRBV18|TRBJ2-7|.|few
CASSPRLATSYEQYF
TGTGCCAGCTCACCTCGGCTAGCGACGTCCTACGAGCAGTACTTC
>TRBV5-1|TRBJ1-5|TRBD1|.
CASSYGTDWGNQPQHF
TGCGCCAGCAGCTACGGGACAGACTGGGGCAATCAGCCCCAGCATTTT
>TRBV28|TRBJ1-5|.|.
CASRPGYSNQPQHF
TGTGCCAGCAGACCGGGTTATAGCAATCAGCCCCAGCATTTT